This record concerns one TCR beta chain sequence. Method: immunoSEQ multiplex PCR; TCRdb's copy keeps in-frame clones and lacks some. This sample has about 59,000 clones, with more than 85% found just once. This sample is part of a study of T cell changes during pregnancy in multiple sclerosis. The CDR3 is made up of 12 amino acids. CDR1 and CDR2 from the germline V gene are MGHDK and SYGVNS. V was cut by 8 bases and J by 6 bases, with 10 bases left in between. The chain joins TRBV25-1 to TRBJ2-2, with D unclear. The clonotype was recovered from a female donor in good health, enrolled as a control in a pregnancy study. The starting material was peripheral blood, obtained in the third trimester of pregnancy. The CDR3 coding sequence is TGTGCCAGCTCCTCGACTGCCGGGGAGCTGTTTTTT. It yields the protein CASSSTAGELFF. The full variable domain, in which reference TRBV25-1 and TRBJ2-2 provide the parts outside the CDR3, is EADIYQTPRYLVIGTGKKITLECSQTMGHDKMYWYQQDPGMELHLIHYSYGVNSTEKGDLSSESTVSRIRTEHFPLTLESARPSHTSQYLCASSSTAGELFFGEGSRLTVL.